The clone carrying this T cell receptor beta chain was seen repeatedly, ten times or more. The data belong to a study of blood T cell repertoires in COVID-19. Study overall: The origin of the acute and convalescent COVID-19 samples was the United States, Italy and Spain. Sample material is recorded as cDNA or gDNA derived from T cells, B-cell-depleted T cells, or PBMCs.

V was pared by 5 bases and J by 7 bases, with 9 bases between. This CDR3 has 11 amino acids. Germline-derived CDR1 and CDR2 are GTSNPN and SVGIG (reference sequence). The protocol was immunoSEQ multiplex PCR, while the TCRdb copy is restricted to in-frame clones and leaves out a portion. Of about 100,000 clones listed, approximately 88% are singletons. The material sequenced was peripheral blood. The rearrangement links TRBV30 to TRBJ1-3; D gene unclear. This TCR was sampled from a human donor in a cohort sampled during active COVID-19. The CDR3 bases are TGTGCCTGGGGCTCGGGGAACACCATATATTTT. It translates to CAWGSGNTIYF.